The source of this T cell receptor (beta chain) is a study of blood T cell repertoires in COVID-19. Looking at the study overall: Donors in the United States, Italy and Spain gave samples during acute or convalescent COVID-19. PBMCs, B-cell-depleted T cells, or T cells provided the cDNA or gDNA that made up the material.

Patients from Seattle were sampled longitudinally, starting during active infection. V dropped 5 bases and J dropped 6; count of bases not matched to a gene: 5. The CDR3 spans 15 residues. CDR1 and CDR2 from the germline V gene are SEHNR and FQNEAQ (reference sequence). Study processing details: The assay estimated nucleated cells by amplifying reference gene primers. Profiling relied on immunoSEQ multiplex PCR, and the TCRdb table lists in-frame clones only, not all of them. That table supplies the V and J calls and clone size; D and trimming were determined from the DNA. The table records 150,000 or so clones, around 82% of them present only once.

Sequenced input: peripheral blood. The sequence was collected from a woman aged 40 to 50 with COVID-19, enrolled during active disease. The rearrangement joins TRBV7-9 to TRBJ2-1, with TRBD2 identical over 12 bases. CDR3 residues: CASSLGLAGRNEQFF. CDR3 nucleotides: TGTGCCAGCAGCCTCGGACTAGCGGGGCGCAATGAGCAGTTCTTC.